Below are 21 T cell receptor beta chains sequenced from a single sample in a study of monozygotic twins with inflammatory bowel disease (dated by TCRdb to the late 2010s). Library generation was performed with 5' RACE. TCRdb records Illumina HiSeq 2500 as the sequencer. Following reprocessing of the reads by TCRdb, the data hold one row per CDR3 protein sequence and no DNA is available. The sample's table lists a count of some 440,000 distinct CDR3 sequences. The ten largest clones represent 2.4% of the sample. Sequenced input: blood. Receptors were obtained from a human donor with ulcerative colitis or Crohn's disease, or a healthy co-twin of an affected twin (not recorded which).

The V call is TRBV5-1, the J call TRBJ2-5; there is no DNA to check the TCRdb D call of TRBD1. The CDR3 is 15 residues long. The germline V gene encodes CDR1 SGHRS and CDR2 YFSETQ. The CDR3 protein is CASSLWGANQETQYF.

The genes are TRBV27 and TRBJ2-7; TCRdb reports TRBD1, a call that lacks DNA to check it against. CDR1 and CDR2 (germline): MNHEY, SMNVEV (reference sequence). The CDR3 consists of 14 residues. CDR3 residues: CASSSYGGAYEQYF.

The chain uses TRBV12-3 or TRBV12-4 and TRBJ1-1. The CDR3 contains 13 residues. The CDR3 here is CASNRGIYTEAFF.

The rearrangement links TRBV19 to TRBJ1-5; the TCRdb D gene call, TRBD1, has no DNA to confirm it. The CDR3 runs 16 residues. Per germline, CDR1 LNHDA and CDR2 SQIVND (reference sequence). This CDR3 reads CASSPQGRGGNQPQHF.

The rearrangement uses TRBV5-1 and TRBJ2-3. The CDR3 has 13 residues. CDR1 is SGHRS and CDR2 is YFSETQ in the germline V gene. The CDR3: CASSSSLPDTQYF.

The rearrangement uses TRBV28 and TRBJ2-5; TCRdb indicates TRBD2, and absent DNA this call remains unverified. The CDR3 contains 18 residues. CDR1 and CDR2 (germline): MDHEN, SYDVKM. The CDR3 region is CATSPPLDSGSLVETQYF.

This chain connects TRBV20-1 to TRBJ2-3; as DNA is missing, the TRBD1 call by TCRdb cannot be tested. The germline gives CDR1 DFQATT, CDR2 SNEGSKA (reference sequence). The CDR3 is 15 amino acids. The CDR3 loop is CSAPGTGKSTDTQYF.

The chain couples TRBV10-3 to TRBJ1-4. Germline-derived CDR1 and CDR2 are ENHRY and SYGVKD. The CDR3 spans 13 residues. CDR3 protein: CAISDDGGEKLFF.

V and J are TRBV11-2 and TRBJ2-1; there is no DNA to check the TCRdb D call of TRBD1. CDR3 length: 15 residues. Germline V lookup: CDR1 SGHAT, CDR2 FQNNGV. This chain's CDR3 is CASSLWTGGMNEQFF. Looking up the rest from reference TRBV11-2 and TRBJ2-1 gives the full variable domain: EAGVAQSPRYKIIEKRQSVAFWCNPISGHATLYWYQQILGQGPKLLIQFQNNGVVDDSQLPKDRFSAERLKGVDSTLKIQPAKLEDSAVYLCASSLWTGGMNEQFFGPGTRLTVL.

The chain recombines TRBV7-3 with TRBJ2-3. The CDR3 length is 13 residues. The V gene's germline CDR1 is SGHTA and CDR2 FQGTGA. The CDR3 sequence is CASSPDPTDTQYF.

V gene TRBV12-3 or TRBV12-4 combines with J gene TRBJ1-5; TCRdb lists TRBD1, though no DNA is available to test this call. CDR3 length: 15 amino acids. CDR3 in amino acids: CASSGGGTGNQPQHF.

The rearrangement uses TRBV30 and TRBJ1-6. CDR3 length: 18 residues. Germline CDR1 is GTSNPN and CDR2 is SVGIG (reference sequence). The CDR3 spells CAWSLPYLGGSWGSPLHF.

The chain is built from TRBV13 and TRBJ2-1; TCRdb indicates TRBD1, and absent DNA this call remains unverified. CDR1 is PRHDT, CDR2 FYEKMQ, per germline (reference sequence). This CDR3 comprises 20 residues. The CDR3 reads CASSSRYERGTGDLYNEQFF. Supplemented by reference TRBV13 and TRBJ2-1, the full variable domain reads AAGVIQSPRHLIKEKRETATLKCYPIPRHDTVYWYQQGPGQDPQFLISFYEKMQSDKGSIPDRFSAQQFSDYHSELNMSSLELGDSALYFCASSSRYERGTGDLYNEQFFGPGTRLTVL.

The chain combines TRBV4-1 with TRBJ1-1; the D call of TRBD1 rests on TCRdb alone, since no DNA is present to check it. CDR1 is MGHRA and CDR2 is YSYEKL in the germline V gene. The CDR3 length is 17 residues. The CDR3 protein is CASSQDLAGRGPTEAFF.

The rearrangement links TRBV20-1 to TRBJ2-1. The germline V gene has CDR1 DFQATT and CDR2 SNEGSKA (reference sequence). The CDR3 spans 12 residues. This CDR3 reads CSARPNNNEQFF.

CDR3 residues: CSAQSSYNEQFF. The chain is built from TRBV20-1 and TRBJ2-1. Germline values: CDR1 DFQATT, CDR2 SNEGSKA (reference sequence). The CDR3 loop spans 12 amino acids.

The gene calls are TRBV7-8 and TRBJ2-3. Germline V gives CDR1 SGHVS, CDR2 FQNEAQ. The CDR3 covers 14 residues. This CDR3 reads CASSFSGSADTQYF.

The CDR3 sequence: CSASRAGDTDTQYF. V and J are TRBV20-1 and TRBJ2-3; there is no DNA to check the TCRdb D call of TRBD1. Germline assignment: CDR1 DFQATT and CDR2 SNEGSKA (reference sequence). This CDR3 is 14 amino acids long.

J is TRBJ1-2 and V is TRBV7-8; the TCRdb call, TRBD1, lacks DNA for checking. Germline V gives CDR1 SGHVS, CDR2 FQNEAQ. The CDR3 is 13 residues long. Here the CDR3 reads CASSSAGTYGYTF.

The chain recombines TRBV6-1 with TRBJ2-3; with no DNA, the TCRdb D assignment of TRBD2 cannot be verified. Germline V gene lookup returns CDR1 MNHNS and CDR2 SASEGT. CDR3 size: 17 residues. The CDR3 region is CASSLRLAASSTDTQYF.

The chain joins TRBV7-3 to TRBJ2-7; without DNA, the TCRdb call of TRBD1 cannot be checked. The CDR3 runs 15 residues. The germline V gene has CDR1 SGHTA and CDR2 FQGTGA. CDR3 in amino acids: CASSVDRGLPYEQYF.